A single sample gave rise to the 2 T cell receptor beta chains below, sequenced in a study of cytomegalovirus exposure and HLA in healthy donors. Libraries were prepared by immunoSEQ multiplex PCR; TCRdb keeps only in-frame clonotypes and omits some of them. The table records under 250,000 clones, 70% to 90% of them present only once. Sequencing was performed on PBMCs. All receptors derive from a woman under 30 in good health and CMV-seronegative.

This clone came up a few times. This sequence joins TRBV5-1 and TRBJ1-6; 10 nucleotides match TRBD1. Germline CDR1 SGHRS, CDR2 YFSETQ. After removal of 3 bases from V and 9 bases from J, the junction contained 3 bases not matched to a gene. This CDR3 is 14 amino acids long. Here the CDR3 reads CASSSGTGVSPLHF. In nucleotides, the CDR3 is TGCGCCAGCAGCTCCGGGACAGGGGTTTCACCCCTCCACTTT.

The J gene is TRBJ2-5, the V gene TRBV5-1; TRBD1 matches 11 bases. Germline V gene data show CDR1 as SGHRS and CDR2 as YFSETQ. This CDR3 region has 14 residues. J was trimmed by 2 bases and V by 3 bases; bases with no gene match: 0. Here the CDR3 reads CASSWDRGQETQYF. In DNA form, the CDR3 reads TGCGCCAGCAGCTGGGACAGGGGGCAAGAGACCCAGTACTTC.